A single sample gave rise to the 13 T cell receptor beta chains below, sequenced in a study of beta chain features in type 1 diabetes. The authors reverse transcribed all of the isolated RNA, so sequencing captured expressed TCRB transcripts. Data came from immunoSEQ multiplex PCR; TCRdb stores just in-frame clones and leaves some out. The sample has about 620,000 clones, around 15% seen once; the top ten hold roughly 0.098%. Input material: naive CD4+ T cells from blood. The receptors originated from a man in his late teens or twenties in good health.

V is TRBV7-2 and J is TRBJ1-1; 7 positions match TRBD1. Trimming cost V 0 bases and J 0 bases; bases outside gene matches: 1. CDR1 and CDR2 from the germline V gene are SGHTA and FQGNSA. The CDR3 length is 15 residues. The CDR3, as DNA: TGTGCCAGCAGCTTAGCCGGGACAGTGAACACTGAAGCTTTCTTT. Amino acids: CASSLAGTVNTEAFF.

This clone came up a few times. The rearrangement uses TRBV7-2 and TRBJ1-3; D is perhaps TRBD1 (6 bases). V lost 5 bases and J lost 2, with 16 bases in between. Germline values: CDR1 SGHTA, CDR2 FQGNSA. CDR3 length equals 16 residues. CDR3 loop: CASSTRLQGPGNTIYF. The CDR3 region has the DNA TGTGCCAGCAGCACCCGACTACAGGGACCTGGAAACACCATATATTTT. The whole variable domain, filled in from reference TRBV7-2 and TRBJ1-3, reads GAGVSQSPSNKVTEKGKDVELRCDPISGHTALYWYRQSLGQGLEFLIYFQGNSAPDKSGLPSDRFSAERTGGSVSTLTIQRTQQEDSAVYLCASSTRLQGPGNTIYFGEGSWLTVV.

The chain employs TRBV9 and TRBJ2-7, with 7 bases aligning to TRBD1. The CDR3 has 15 amino acids. J lost 5 bases, V lost 0 bases, and 8 bases had no gene match. Per germline, CDR1 SGDLS and CDR2 YYNGEE. CDR3 sequence: CASSVDGQEIHEQYF. In nucleotides, the CDR3 is TGTGCCAGCAGCGTAGATGGACAGGAAATCCACGAGCAGTACTTC.

This clone occurred a few times. The J gene is TRBJ2-6, the V gene TRBV29-1; 11 nucleotides line up with TRBD1. This CDR3 contains 19 residues. With V trimmed by 7 bases and J by 0 bases, 14 bases remained unmatched. Germline loops: CDR1 SQVTM, CDR2 ANQGSEA. The CDR3 region is CSGRWTGGDLLSGANVLTF. The CDR3 coding sequence is TGCAGCGGCCGATGGACAGGGGGCGATCTACTCTCTGGGGCCAACGTCCTGACTTTC.

In this sample, this clone turned up a few times. The CDR3 loop is CASSLESVISPLHF. Written as DNA, the CDR3 is TGTGCCAGCAGCTTAGAATCCGTGATTTCACCCCTCCACTTT. This chain uses TRBV7-2 with TRBJ1-6; the D is unclear. V shed 1 base and J shed 9 bases, with 10 bases lying between them. CDR3 length: 14 residues. Per germline, CDR1 SGHTA and CDR2 FQGNSA.

The genes are TRBV7-7 and TRBJ2-1; a possible D gene is TRBD2 (6 bases). This CDR3 region has 16 residues. Trimming stripped 4 bases from V and 0 bases from J, with 13 bases between. The germline CDR1 and CDR2 sequences are SSHAT and FNYEAQ (reference sequence). The CDR3 spells CASSSLPGSSYNEQFF. CDR3 nucleotide sequence: TGTGCCAGCAGCTCCCTCCCCGGGAGCTCCTACAATGAGCAGTTCTTC.

V is TRBV4-2 and J is TRBJ2-3, with TRBD1 matching 7 bases. The CDR3 has 15 amino acids. Trimming cost V 5 bases and J 2 bases; bases outside gene matches: 7. CDR1 and CDR2 (germline): LGHNA, YNFKEQ. The CDR3 sequence is CASSTEQGFTDTQYF. The CDR3 DNA follows: TGTGCCAGCAGCACCGAACAGGGGTTCACAGATACGCAGTATTTT.

The V and J genes are TRBV6-1 and TRBJ2-2; D tentatively fits TRBD1 or TRBD2 (5 bases each). Germline V gene lookup returns CDR1 MNHNS and CDR2 SASEGT. CDR3 size: 13 residues. V dropped 5 bases and J dropped 6 bases, with 10 bases sitting between them. The CDR3 spells CASSHGASGELFF. As DNA, the CDR3 is TGTGCCAGCAGTCACGGGGCGTCCGGGGAGCTGTTTTTT.

This clone was picked up a small number of times. This chain connects TRBV25-1 to TRBJ1-1; TRBD1 agrees at 12 bases. The germline V gene has CDR1 MGHDK and CDR2 SYGVNS. The junction had 13 bases not matched to a gene; V was cut back by 5 bases and J by 3 bases. CDR3 size: 18 residues. CDR3 amino acids: CASSLTVGTGGRDTEAFF. The CDR3 DNA reads as TGTGCCAGCAGTCTTACCGTTGGGACAGGGGGCCGGGACACTGAAGCTTTCTTT.

The V gene is TRBV18, the J gene TRBJ1-2; no clear D gene. CDR1 and CDR2 (germline): KGHSH, LQKENI. With 3 bases removed from V and 2 bases from J, the gap between germline ends came to 10 bases. This CDR3 has 14 residues. Written as DNA, the CDR3 is TGTGCCAGCTCACCTATAAAGGACAACTATGGCTACACCTTC. This translates into CASSPIKDNYGYTF.

This clone was picked up a small number of times. V gene TRBV9 combines with J gene TRBJ1-3; D gene uncertain. CDR1 is SGDLS and CDR2 is YYNGEE in the germline V gene. V lost 4 bases to trimming and J lost 0 bases, with 11 bases between them. CDR3 length: 15 residues. The CDR3 reads CASSFRPDSGNTIYF. The CDR3 bases are TGTGCCAGCAGCTTCCGACCCGACTCTGGAAACACCATATATTTT.

This chain connects TRBV4-3 to TRBJ1-2, with D hard to call. The germline gives CDR1 LGHNA, CDR2 YSLEER. The CDR3 is 14 residues long. V was trimmed by 0 bases and J by 4 bases, leaving 9 bases between them. CDR3 DNA sequence: TGCGCCAGCAGCCAAGAACCCAGCTCCTATGGCTACACCTTC. Amino acid sequence: CASSQEPSSYGYTF.

The rearrangement uses TRBV9 and TRBJ2-1, with 13 bases aligning to TRBD2. CDR1 SGDLS and CDR2 YYNGEE come from the germline V gene. The CDR3 loop spans 17 amino acids. After removal of 4 bases from V and 3 bases from J, the junction contained 7 bases not matched to a gene. The CDR3 reads CASSLRLAGGGYNEQFF. The CDR3 region has the DNA TGTGCCAGCAGCCTACGACTAGCGGGAGGAGGCTACAATGAGCAGTTCTTC.